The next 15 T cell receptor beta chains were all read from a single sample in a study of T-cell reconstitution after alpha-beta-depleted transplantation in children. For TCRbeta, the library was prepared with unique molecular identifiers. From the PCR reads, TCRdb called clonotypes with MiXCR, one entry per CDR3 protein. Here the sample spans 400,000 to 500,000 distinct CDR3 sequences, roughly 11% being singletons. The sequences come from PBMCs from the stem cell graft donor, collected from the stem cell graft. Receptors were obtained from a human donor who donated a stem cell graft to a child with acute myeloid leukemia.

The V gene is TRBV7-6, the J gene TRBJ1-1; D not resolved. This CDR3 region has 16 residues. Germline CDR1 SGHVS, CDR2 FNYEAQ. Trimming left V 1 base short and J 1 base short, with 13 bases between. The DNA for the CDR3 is TGTGCCAGCAGCTTAGATTGGGGAACGGGGAACACTGAAGCTTTCTTT. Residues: CASSLDWGTGNTEAFF.

The CDR3 here is CAISESKAGGNNEQFF. CDR3 bases: TGTGCCATCAGTGAGTCGAAAGCGGGAGGGAACAATGAGCAGTTCTTC. The chain couples TRBV10-3 to TRBJ2-1, with 10 bases aligning to TRBD2. This CDR3 spans 16 amino acids. Germline V gives CDR1 ENHRY, CDR2 SYGVKD. J lost 5 bases, V lost 0 bases, and 4 bases had no gene match.

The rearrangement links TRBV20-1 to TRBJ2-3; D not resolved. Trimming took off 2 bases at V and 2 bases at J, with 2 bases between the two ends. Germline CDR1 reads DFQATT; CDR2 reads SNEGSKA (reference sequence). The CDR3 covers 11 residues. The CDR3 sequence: CSARPTDTQYF. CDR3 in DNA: TGCAGTGCTAGACCCACAGATACGCAGTATTTT.

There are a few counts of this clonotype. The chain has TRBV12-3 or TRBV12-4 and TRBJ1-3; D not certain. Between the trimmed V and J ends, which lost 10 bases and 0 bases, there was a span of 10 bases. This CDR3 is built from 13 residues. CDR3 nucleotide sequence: TGTGCCAACATCCACAACTCTGGAAACACCATATATTTT. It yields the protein CANIHNSGNTIYF.

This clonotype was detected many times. The CDR3 region is CSVRELREQYF. The DNA of the CDR3 is TGCAGCGTGAGGGAGCTCCGCGAGCAGTACTTC. The chain joins TRBV29-1 to TRBJ2-7; tentative D call: TRBD2 (5 bases). Germline lookup yields CDR1 SQVTM and CDR2 ANQGSEA. V was clipped by 6 bases and J by 6 bases, with 12 bases between them. There are 11 residues in the CDR3.

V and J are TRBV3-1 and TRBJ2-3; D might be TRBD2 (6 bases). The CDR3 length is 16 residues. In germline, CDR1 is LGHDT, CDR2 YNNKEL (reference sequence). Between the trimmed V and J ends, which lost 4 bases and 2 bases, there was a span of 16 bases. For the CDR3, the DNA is TGTGCCAGCAGCCCCCCTGAGACTAGTTACACAGATACGCAGTATTTT. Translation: CASSPPETSYTDTQYF.

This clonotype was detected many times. CDR3 DNA sequence: TGTGCCAGCAGTTTCGACAGACACTATGGCTACACCTTC. The encoded protein is CASSFDRHYGYTF. The V call is TRBV27, the J call TRBJ1-2; TRBD1 is a possible D gene (5 bases). The V end was cut by 3 bases, the J end by 3 bases, with 8 bases between. The CDR3 sequence is 13 residues long. From germline, CDR1 is MNHEY and CDR2 SMNVEV (reference sequence).

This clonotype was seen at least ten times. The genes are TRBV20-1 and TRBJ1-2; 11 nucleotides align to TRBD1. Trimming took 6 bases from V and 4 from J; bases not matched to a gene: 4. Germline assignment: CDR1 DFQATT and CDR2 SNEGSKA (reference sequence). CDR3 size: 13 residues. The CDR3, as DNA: TGCAGTGCACGGACAGGGGGCGGCTATGGCTACACCTTC. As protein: CSARTGGGYGYTF.

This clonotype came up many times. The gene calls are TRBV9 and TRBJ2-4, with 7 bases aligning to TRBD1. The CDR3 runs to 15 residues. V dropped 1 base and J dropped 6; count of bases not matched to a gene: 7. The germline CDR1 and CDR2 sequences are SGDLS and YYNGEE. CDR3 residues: CASSVQGVGGNIQYF. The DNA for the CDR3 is TGTGCCAGCAGCGTACAGGGGGTTGGGGGAAACATTCAGTACTTC.

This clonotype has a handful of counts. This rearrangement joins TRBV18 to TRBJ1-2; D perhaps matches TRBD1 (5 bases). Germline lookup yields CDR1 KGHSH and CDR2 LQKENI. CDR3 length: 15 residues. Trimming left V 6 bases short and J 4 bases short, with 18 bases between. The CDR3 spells CASSPALDTPYGYTF. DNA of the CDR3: TGTGCCAGCTCCCCGGCTTTGGACACGCCCTATGGCTACACCTTC.

The CDR3 loop reads CASRRPGTGTHEQYF. As DNA, the CDR3 is TGTGCCAGCAGGCGTCCTGGGACAGGGACCCACGAGCAGTACTTC. The V gene is TRBV6-1, the J gene TRBJ2-7; TRBD1 agrees at 9 bases. The CDR3 spans 15 residues. With V trimmed by 6 bases and J by 5 bases, 11 bases remained unmatched. The germline CDR1 and CDR2 sequences are MNHNS and SASEGT.

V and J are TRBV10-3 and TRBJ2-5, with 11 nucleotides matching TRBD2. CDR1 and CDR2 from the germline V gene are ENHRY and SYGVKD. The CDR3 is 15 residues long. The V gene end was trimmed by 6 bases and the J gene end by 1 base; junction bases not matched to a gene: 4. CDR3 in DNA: TGTGCCATCAGGGGGACTAGCGGAAGCCAAGAGACCCAGTACTTC. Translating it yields CAIRGTSGSQETQYF.

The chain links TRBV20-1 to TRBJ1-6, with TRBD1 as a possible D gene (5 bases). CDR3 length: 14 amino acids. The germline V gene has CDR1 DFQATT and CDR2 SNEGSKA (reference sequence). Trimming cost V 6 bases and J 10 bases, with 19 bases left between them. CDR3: CSAAVRRAESPLHF. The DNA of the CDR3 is TGCAGTGCCGCGGTGCGCAGGGCCGAATCACCCCTCCACTTT.

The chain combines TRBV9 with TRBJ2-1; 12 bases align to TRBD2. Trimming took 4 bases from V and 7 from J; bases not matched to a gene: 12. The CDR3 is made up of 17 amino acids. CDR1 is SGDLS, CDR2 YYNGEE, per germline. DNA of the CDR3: TGTGCCAGCAGCCCTTCCCCCGGGACTAGCGGGTTGAATGAGCAGTTCTTC. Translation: CASSPSPGTSGLNEQFF.

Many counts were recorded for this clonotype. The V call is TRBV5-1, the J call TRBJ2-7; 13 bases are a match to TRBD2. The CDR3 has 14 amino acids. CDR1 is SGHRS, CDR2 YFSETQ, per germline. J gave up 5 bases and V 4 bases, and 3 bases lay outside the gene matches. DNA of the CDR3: TGCGCCAGCAGCGATGGACTAGCGGGAGACGAGCAGTACTTC. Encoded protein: CASSDGLAGDEQYF.